A selection of T cell receptor beta chains follows, all from one sample in a study of blood T cell repertoires in COVID-19. TCRdb keeps only in-frame clones here, not all; method: immunoSEQ multiplex PCR. The sample contains approximately 260,000 clones, roughly 90% of which appear only once. The source material was PBMCs or T cells enriched from blood (not recorded which). These receptors were collected from a woman aged 55-75 years who had recovered from COVID-19. Each CDR3 is given with its conserved first and last residue. A D gene is named only where the DNA matches it firmly. Some rows have no size entry. The others give once, few or many, or a class for an expanded clone.

clone_size,j_call,v_call,d_call,cdr3_aa,cdr3_nt
NA,TRBJ1-5,TRBV10-2,NA,CASSGIGVKRGNQPQHF,TGCGCCAGCAGTGGTATAGGGGTAAAGCGTGGCAATCAGCCCCAGCATTTT
NA,TRBJ1-5,TRBV30,TRBD1,CAWGTGGSQPQHF,TGTGCCTGGGGGACAGGGGGAAGTCAGCCCCAGCATTTT
NA,TRBJ1-1,TRBV24-1,TRBD1,CATSEAGGTEAFF,TGTGCCACCAGTGAAGCAGGGGGTACTGAAGCTTTCTTT
NA,TRBJ1-5,TRBV5-1,TRBD1,CASSRGTGVGQPQHF,TGCGCCAGCAGCCGTGGGACAGGGGTAGGACAGCCCCAGCATTTT
NA,TRBJ2-1,TRBV5-1,NA,CASNRVGDRYNEQFF,TGCGCCAGCAACCGCGTAGGGGATAGATACAATGAGCAGTTCTTC
few,TRBJ2-1,TRBV10-1,TRBD2,CASSGGLAGTNEQFF,TGCGCCAGCAGTGGGGGACTAGCGGGCACCAATGAGCAGTTCTTC
NA,TRBJ1-2,TRBV28,TRBD1,CASSPTGAPNYGYTF,TGTGCCAGCAGTCCCACAGGGGCCCCTAACTATGGCTACACCTTC
once,TRBJ2-1,TRBV2,TRBD1,CASSVDRGVVSEQFF,TGTGCCAGCAGTGTGGACAGGGGGGTTGTCAGTGAGCAGTTCTTC
NA,TRBJ2-7,TRBV6-5,NA,CASGRTVDYEQYF,TGTGCCAGCGGGCGGACAGTTGACTACGAGCAGTACTTC
NA,TRBJ1-5,TRBV7-9,NA,CASSSPQNNQPQHF,TGTGCCAGCAGCTCCCCCCAAAACAATCAGCCCCAGCATTTT
NA,TRBJ2-1,TRBV5-1,TRBD1,CASSPQMDRGGRNEQFF,TGCGCCAGCAGCCCACAAATGGACAGGGGAGGTAGGAATGAGCAGTTCTTC
NA,TRBJ1-2,TRBV6-5,TRBD1,CASSSPGGPGYGYTF,TGTGCCAGCAGTTCCCCAGGGGGCCCGGGCTATGGCTACACCTTC
NA,TRBJ2-1,TRBV28,TRBD2,CASSVTSGLADNEQFF,TGTGCCAGCAGTGTGACTAGCGGGTTAGCAGACAATGAGCAGTTCTTC
NA,TRBJ2-7,TRBV30,NA,CAWGTGGVRGQYF,TGTGCCTGGGGCACAGGGGGGGTTAGGGGGCAGTACTTC
NA,TRBJ2-2,TRBV2,TRBD1,CASSGQGIGELFF,TGTGCCAGCAGTGGACAGGGAATCGGGGAGCTGTTTTTT
NA,TRBJ2-6,TRBV10-3,NA,CAISPGTSGANVLTF,TGTGCCATCAGTCCGGGGACTTCTGGGGCCAACGTCCTGACTTTC
NA,TRBJ1-2,TRBV4-1,NA,CASSPLGQGGYGYTF,TGCGCCAGCAGTCCTCTGGGGCAGGGAGGCTATGGCTACACCTTC
NA,TRBJ2-7,TRBV2,TRBD1,CASSTTGDGYEQYF,TGTGCCAGCAGTACTACAGGGGATGGGTACGAGCAGTACTTC
NA,TRBJ1-3,TRBV6-5,TRBD1,CASSYLGQAGNTIYF,TGTGCCAGCAGTTACTTAGGACAGGCTGGAAACACCATATATTTT
NA,TRBJ2-1,TRBV20-1,TRBD2,CSASGSSGRLSYNEQFF,TGCAGTGCTAGTGGGTCTAGCGGGAGACTCTCCTACAATGAGCAGTTCTTC
NA,TRBJ1-2,TRBV7-3,NA,CASSPGQGVHYGYTF,TGTGCCAGCAGCCCAGGACAAGGAGTGCACTATGGCTACACCTTC
NA,TRBJ1-1,TRBV3-1/TRBV3-2,NA,CASSQAGQGGTEAFF,TGTGCCAGCAGCCAAGCGGGCCAGGGAGGCACTGAAGCTTTCTTT
NA,TRBJ1-1,TRBV7-9,TRBD1,CASSLTGVSAEAFF,TGTGCCAGCAGCTTAACAGGGGTGAGTGCTGAAGCTTTCTTT
NA,TRBJ1-2,TRBV6-5,NA,CASSYSIGGLGGYTF,TGTGCCAGCAGTTACTCGATCGGCGGTCTGGGTGGCTACACCTTC
NA,TRBJ1-2,TRBV28,NA,CASGSSVSGQVNYGYTF,TGTGCCAGCGGAAGCAGTGTCTCGGGACAAGTCAACTATGGCTACACCTTC
NA,TRBJ1-2,TRBV20-1,NA,CSASVQGESYGYTF,TGCAGTGCTAGTGTTCAGGGTGAATCCTATGGCTACACCTTC
NA,TRBJ1-1,TRBV12-3/TRBV12-4,NA,CASSLTGYTEAFF,TGTGCCAGCAGTTTAACGGGGTACACTGAAGCTTTCTTT
NA,TRBJ1-2,TRBV18,NA,CASSASQGGGYTF,TGTGCCAGCTCAGCCTCACAAGGAGGCGGCTACACCTTC
medium-sized,TRBJ1-2,TRBV4-1,NA,CASSRGAGYGYTF,TGCGCCAGCAGCAGGGGCGCGGGATATGGCTACACCTTC
NA,TRBJ1-2,TRBV5-1,TRBD1,CASSYDRGHTGYTF,TGCGCCAGCAGCTATGACAGGGGGCATACTGGCTACACCTTC
NA,TRBJ1-3,TRBV6-1,NA,CASSDPGGSGNTIYF,TGTGCCAGCAGTGATCCCGGGGGTTCGGGAAACACCATATATTTT
NA,TRBJ1-1,TRBV7-3,TRBD1,CASSQQGSTEAFF,TGTGCCAGCAGCCAACAGGGGAGCACTGAAGCTTTCTTT
once,TRBJ2-7,TRBV14,NA,CASSRLAGAYEQYF,TGTGCCAGCAGCCGGTTGGCGGGGGCTTACGAGCAGTACTTC
NA,TRBJ2-1,TRBV7-3,TRBD2,CATKAASGNDEQFF,TGTGCCACAAAGGCGGCTAGCGGGAATGATGAGCAGTTCTTC
NA,TRBJ1-1,TRBV7-9,NA,CASSKIIRENTEAFF,TGTGCCAGCAGCAAAATCATCCGGGAGAACACTGAAGCTTTCTTT
few,TRBJ2-1,TRBV7-3,NA,CASSLTAGGEQFF,TGTGCCAGCAGCTTAACGGCCGGAGGGGAGCAGTTCTTC
NA,TRBJ2-5,TRBV15,NA,CATSRDKGTRLETQYF,TGTGCCACCAGCAGAGATAAGGGGACTCGGTTGGAGACCCAGTACTTC